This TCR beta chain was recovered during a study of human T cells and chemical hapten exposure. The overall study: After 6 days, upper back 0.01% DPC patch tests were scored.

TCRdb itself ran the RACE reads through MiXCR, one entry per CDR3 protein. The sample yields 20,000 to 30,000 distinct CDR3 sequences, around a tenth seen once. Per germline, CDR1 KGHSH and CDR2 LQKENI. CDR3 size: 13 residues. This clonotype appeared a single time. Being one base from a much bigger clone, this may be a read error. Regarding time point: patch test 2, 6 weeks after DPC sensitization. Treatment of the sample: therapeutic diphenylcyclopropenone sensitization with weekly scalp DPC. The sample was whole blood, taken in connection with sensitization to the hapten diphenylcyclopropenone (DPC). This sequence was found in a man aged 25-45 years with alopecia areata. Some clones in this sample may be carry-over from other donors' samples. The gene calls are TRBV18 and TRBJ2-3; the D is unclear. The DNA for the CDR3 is TGTGCCAACTCACCACAGAACACAGATACGCAGTATTTT. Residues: CANSPQNTDTQYF.